The 32 T cell receptor beta chains given below trace back to one sample, sequenced in a study of blood T cells in healthy people across ages. Sample-barcoded 5' priming and a J-beta primer mix drove a second PCR of roughly 7 to 11 cycles. TCRdb re-called the 5' RACE reads with MiXCR, one entry per CDR3 protein. This sample has over 1,200,000 distinct CDR3 sequences; around 59% occur once, and the top ten carry approximately 7%. Material: blood. These receptors were taken from a man aged 18-30 years in good health.

The chain combines TRBV20-1 with TRBJ2-7; D unresolved. Germline loops: CDR1 DFQATT, CDR2 SNEGSKA (reference sequence). The V gene lost 0 bases and the J gene lost 9 bases, with 33 bases spanning the gap. The CDR3 runs 19 residues. The CDR3 DNA is TGCAGTGCTAGAGACCTGTCGCGGTCTCGCAGGATAAATACATTGGGGCAGTACTTC. Encoded protein: CSARDLSRSRRINTLGQYF.

V is TRBV12-3 or TRBV12-4 and J is TRBJ1-1; D is unresolved. This CDR3 is built from 13 residues. The V end was cut by 7 bases, the J end by 10 bases, with 19 bases between. CDR3 loop: CASTTGRTAVAFF. The CDR3 DNA reads TGTGCCAGCACTACCGGACGGACTGCAGTAGCTTTCTTT.

This clonotype came up once. The chain combines TRBV4-1 with TRBJ2-7, with D hard to call. Looked up from germline, CDR1 is MGHRA and CDR2 is YSYEKL. The CDR3 length is 13 residues. Trimming pared 5 bases from V and 5 bases from J, leaving 13 bases between. CDR3 amino acids: CASSGLLCDEQYF. CDR3 nucleotides: TGCGCCAGCAGCGGCCTTCTTTGTGACGAGCAGTACTTC.

This clonotype occurred a few times. This rearrangement joins TRBV7-9 to TRBJ2-7; D is perhaps TRBD1 (7 bases). Trimming removed 3 bases from V and 6 bases from J, with 27 bases in between. CDR3 length equals 18 residues. Germline lookup yields CDR1 SEHNR and CDR2 FQNEAQ (reference sequence). Here the CDR3 DNA reads TGTGCCAGCAGCTTTATCCAACGGCGGGACAGCCGTTTTAGCGAGCAGTACTTC. This encodes CASSFIQRRDSRFSEQYF.

This chain uses TRBV14 with TRBJ2-1; possible D gene TRBD2, 6 bases. This CDR3 region has 16 residues. The germline CDR1 and CDR2 sequences are SGHDN and FVKESK. V was cut by 1 base and J by 2 bases, with 12 bases left in between. The CDR3 region is CASSQVRGRAYNEQFF. Here the CDR3 DNA reads TGTGCCAGCAGCCAAGTGCGGGGTAGAGCCTACAATGAGCAGTTCTTC.

This clonotype was seen only a few times. The chain recombines TRBV29-1 with TRBJ2-7, with TRBD2 matching over 10 bases. The CDR3 has 13 residues. Trimming removed 5 bases from V and 3 bases from J; junction bases left unmatched: 4. The germline V gene encodes CDR1 SQVTM and CDR2 ANQGSEA. CDR3 sequence reads: CSVSLAGNYEQYF. The CDR3, as DNA: TGCAGCGTTTCACTAGCGGGGAACTACGAGCAGTACTTC.

J is TRBJ1-1 and V is TRBV9, with D possibly TRBD1 on 6 matching bases. The germline V gene has CDR1 SGDLS and CDR2 YYNGEE. Trimming stripped 6 bases from V and 5 bases from J, with 17 bases between. The length of the CDR3 is 14 residues. CDR3 bases: TGTGCCAGCACCGAGCACAGGGAGTTGACTGAAGCTTTCTTT. The encoded protein is CASTEHRELTEAFF.

V usage is TRBV10-3 and J usage is TRBJ1-2; 7 positions agree with TRBD1. J gave up 6 bases and V 10 bases, and 17 bases lay outside the gene matches. CDR1 ENHRY and CDR2 SYGVKD come from the germline V gene. The CDR3 runs to 15 residues. CDR3 in amino acids: CATRGQDRERNGYTF. The CDR3 DNA follows: TGTGCCACCCGAGGACAGGACCGCGAAAGGAATGGCTACACCTTC.

The chain recombines TRBV27 with TRBJ2-7; 10 positions agree with TRBD2. There are 16 residues in the CDR3. Germline CDR1 is MNHEY and CDR2 is SMNVEV (reference sequence). Losses at the gene ends were 8 bases for V and 4 bases for J; bases not matched to a gene: 14. CDR3 sequence (DNA): TGTGCCAGCGGCTCTTCTAGCGGGAGAGACTCTTACGAGCAGTACTTC. It yields the protein CASGSSSGRDSYEQYF.

About this clonotype itself: Mismatch with germline at one junction end may stem from a read error. V and J are TRBV11-2 and TRBJ2-5, with a tentative D call TRBD1 (5 bases). The CDR3 length is 13 residues. In germline, CDR1 is SGHAT, CDR2 FQNNGV. The CDR3 coding sequence is TGTGCCAGCAGCGTAGAGCCAGGGCCTTCCCAGTACTTC. Protein sequence: CASSVEPGPSQYF.

The genes are TRBV9 and TRBJ2-4, with D possibly being TRBD1 or TRBD2 (5 bases each). The J call may not be correct, given that the DNA end is closer to TRBJ2-5. The CDR3 totals 15 residues. CDR1 is SGDLS, CDR2 YYNGEE, per germline. CDR3 nucleotide sequence: TGTGCCAGCAGCGTAGCTGGGACCCAACAAGAGACCCAGTACTTC. Its translation: CASSVAGTQQETQYF.

This clonotype was seen just once. The chain couples TRBV6-5 to TRBJ2-6; D is unclear. Germline V lookup: CDR1 MNHEY, CDR2 SVGAGI. This CDR3 is 18 amino acids long. V lost 0 bases and J 0 bases, leaving 12 bases between the germline ends. As DNA, the CDR3 is TGTGCCAGCAGTTACTCGATTAGCTTCAGCTCTGGGGCCAACGTCCTGACTTTC. Translated, it gives CASSYSISFSSGANVLTF.

The chain links TRBV2 to TRBJ2-1; D may be TRBD2 (6 bases). The length of the CDR3 is 15 residues. V shed 7 bases and J shed 4 bases, with 17 bases lying between them. The germline V gene encodes CDR1 SNHLY and CDR2 FYNNEI. CDR3 nucleotide sequence: TGTGCCAGCACGGACACCGGGGGTTATTACAATGAGCAGTTCTTC. Amino acid sequence: CASTDTGGYYNEQFF.

This clonotype was detected ten times or more. This sequence joins TRBV20-1 and TRBJ2-7; maybe TRBD2 (6 bases). Trimming removed 3 bases from V and 2 bases from J, with 17 bases in between. Germline assignment: CDR1 DFQATT and CDR2 SNEGSKA (reference sequence). The CDR3 runs to 15 residues. CDR3 amino acids: CSARNVGTGAYEQYF. CDR3 in DNA: TGCAGTGCTAGGAACGTCGGGACGGGGGCCTACGAGCAGTACTTC.

This sequence joins TRBV7-2 and TRBJ2-5, with a tentative D call TRBD2 (5 bases). The length of the CDR3 is 18 residues. Germline CDR1 and CDR2: SGHTA and FQGNSA. V was clipped by 2 bases and J by 5 bases, with 24 bases between them. CDR3 loop: CASSLLPGAGRRLETQYF. The DNA of the CDR3 is TGTGCCAGCAGCTTATTGCCAGGCGCGGGCAGGAGGTTGGAGACCCAGTACTTC.

There are a few counts of this clonotype. The chain links TRBV20-1 to TRBJ2-3; D might be TRBD1 (6 bases). With 7 bases removed from V and 3 bases from J, the gap between germline ends came to 14 bases. The CDR3 extends over 13 amino acids. Germline CDR1 is DFQATT and CDR2 is SNEGSKA (reference sequence). The CDR3 region has the DNA TGCAGTGATACAGGGTTTTGGACAGATACGCAGTATTTT. Translation: CSDTGFWTDTQYF.

The chain carries TRBV7-9 and TRBJ2-7, with TRBD2 matching over 8 bases. V lost 3 bases to trimming and J lost 2 bases; unmatched junction nucleotides: 3. Germline CDR1 and CDR2: SEHNR and FQNEAQ (reference sequence). This CDR3 has 14 residues. The CDR3 protein is CASSFSGAPYEQYF. The DNA for the CDR3 is TGTGCCAGCAGCTTTAGCGGGGCTCCCTACGAGCAGTACTTC.

The chain combines TRBV6-6 with TRBJ2-1, with D hard to call. This CDR3 comprises 15 residues. Germline V CDR1 and CDR2: MNHNY, SVGAGI (reference sequence). The V end was cut by 6 bases, the J end by 4 bases, with 16 bases between. For the CDR3, the DNA is TGTGCCAGCAGCCTCGGTCTCCCTCCTTACAATGAGCAGTTCTTC. This translates into CASSLGLPPYNEQFF.

For this clonotype: Possible read error: a much larger clone is one base away. The chain uses TRBV5-6 and TRBJ2-5; no firm D call. The germline V gene has CDR1 SGHDT and CDR2 YYEEEE. CDR3 length equals 13 residues. Written as DNA, the CDR3 is TGTGCCAGCAGCCTTGGGCCCCAAGAGACCCGGTACTTC. This encodes CASSLGPQETRYF.

This sequence joins TRBV12-3 or TRBV12-4 and TRBJ2-7; TRBD2 is a possible D gene (5 bases). V lost 3 bases to trimming and J lost 1 base, with 13 bases between them. CDR3 length: 15 residues. Written as DNA, the CDR3 is TGTGCCAGCAGTTTTTGGCCTAGCTCGTCCTACGAGCAGTACTTC. This codes for CASSFWPSSSYEQYF.

This clonotype was counted between two and nine times. The rearrangement links TRBV5-5 to TRBJ2-5; D ambiguous. The germline CDR1 and CDR2 sequences are SGHKS and YYEKEE (reference sequence). The CDR3 has 14 residues. V lost 1 base to trimming and J lost 4 bases, with 11 bases between them. This CDR3 reads CASSLKTSRETQYF. The CDR3 DNA sequence: TGTGCCAGCAGCTTGAAAACGTCGCGAGAGACCCAGTACTTC.

This clonotype was counted only a few times. The chain links TRBV5-4 to TRBJ2-3; no definite D call. In germline, CDR1 is SGHNT, CDR2 YYREEE (reference sequence). The V end was cut by 0 bases, the J end by 2 bases, with 13 bases between. There are 16 residues in the CDR3. The CDR3 loop is CASSLVVHQHTDTQYF. As DNA, the CDR3 is TGTGCCAGCAGCTTGGTTGTCCACCAACACACAGATACGCAGTATTTT.

The chain couples TRBV13 to TRBJ2-5; D uncertain. Deletions cut 1 base from V and 7 bases from J, with 7 bases between. CDR1 and CDR2 from the germline V gene are PRHDT and FYEKMQ (reference sequence). The CDR3 spans 12 residues. The DNA of the CDR3 is TGTGCCAGCAGCTTAGAGTCGGGGACCCAGTACTTC. As protein: CASSLESGTQYF.

This chain joins TRBV7-2 and TRBJ2-7; 9 bases line up with TRBD1. CDR1 and CDR2 (germline): SGHTA, FQGNSA. Losses at the gene ends were 1 base for V and 0 bases for J; bases not matched to a gene: 7. The CDR3 has 17 residues. The CDR3, as DNA: TGTGCCAGCAGCTTAGTAGGGGGGGGACAGGGCTCCTACGAGCAGTACTTC. Translating gives CASSLVGGGQGSYEQYF.

The CDR3 DNA is TGCAGTGCTAGCCCCTTAGAAAGGGGGGGCCGAGGTAGTGAGCAGTTCTTC. It yields the protein CSASPLERGGRGSEQFF. The genes are TRBV20-1 and TRBJ2-1; perhaps TRBD2 as D (7 bases). Germline lookup yields CDR1 DFQATT and CDR2 SNEGSKA (reference sequence). The CDR3 spans 17 residues. Trimming took off 3 bases at V and 9 bases at J, with 27 bases between the two ends.

Only a few counts were recorded for this clonotype. This rearrangement joins TRBV25-1 to TRBJ2-3, with 7 bases matching TRBD1. The J segment lost 2 bases and the V segment lost 8 bases, leaving 7 bases of the junction unmatched. Per the germline V gene, CDR1 is MGHDK and CDR2 is SYGVNS. This CDR3 comprises 14 residues. CDR3 amino acids: CASLRTGHTDTQYF. CDR3 DNA sequence: TGTGCCAGCCTTCGGACAGGACACACAGATACGCAGTATTTT.

This clonotype showed up many times. The chain is built from TRBV20-1 and TRBJ1-4, with 7 bases lining up with TRBD1. The CDR3 covers 13 residues. The V segment lost 5 bases and the J segment 6 bases; nucleotides outside the gene matches: 6. CDR1 DFQATT and CDR2 SNEGSKA come from the germline V gene (reference sequence). In DNA form, the CDR3 reads TGCAGTGCTCTCCGGGACAGTTATGAAAAACTGTTTTTT. Amino acids: CSALRDSYEKLFF.

CDR3 amino acids: CASSLGTYTDTQYF. For the CDR3, the DNA is TGCGCCAGCAGTCTCGGGACGTACACAGATACGCAGTATTTT. This chain joins TRBV10-1 and TRBJ2-3; D might be TRBD1 or TRBD2, each matching 5 bases. V was trimmed by 5 bases and J by 2 bases, leaving 11 bases between them. This CDR3 region has 14 residues. CDR1 and CDR2 (germline): WNHNN, SYGVQD (reference sequence).

This clonotype was seen only once. This chain links TRBV29-1 with TRBJ2-4; the match to TRBD1 covers 9 bases. The J call is uncertain, as TRBJ2-7 better fits the DNA end. This CDR3 region has 13 residues. CDR1 is SQVTM, CDR2 ANQGSEA, per germline. The CDR3 loop is CSVVETGGYEQYF. CDR3 in DNA: TGCAGCGTGGTCGAGACAGGGGGCTACGAGCAGTACTTC.

This chain connects TRBV5-1 to TRBJ2-7; possible D gene TRBD2, 6 bases. Trimming took off 5 bases at V and 7 bases at J, with 22 bases between the two ends. Germline lookup yields CDR1 SGHRS and CDR2 YFSETQ. CDR3 length equals 15 residues. The CDR3 coding sequence is TGCGCCAGCAGTCTAGACGGGGACTCCTACAATGAGCAGTACTTC. This sequence encodes CASSLDGDSYNEQYF.

J is TRBJ2-1 and V is TRBV5-1, with D perhaps given as TRBD1 or TRBD2 (6 bases each). The closer fit of TRBJ2-7 to the DNA end suggests the J call may be wrong. CDR3 size: 15 residues. Germline V gene data show CDR1 as SGHRS and CDR2 as YFSETQ. This CDR3 is CASSIGGSSYNEQYF. The CDR3 DNA sequence: TGCGCCAGCAGCATAGGGGGGAGCTCCTACAATGAGCAGTACTTC.

The rearrangement joins TRBV12-3 or TRBV12-4 to TRBJ1-2; D not resolved. V was cut by 4 bases and J by 2 bases, with 11 bases left in between. The CDR3 covers 14 residues. The DNA for the CDR3 is TGTGCCAGCAGTTCCTCCCCGGGGAACTATGGCTACACCTTC. Its translation is CASSSSPGNYGYTF.